This T cell receptor beta chain comes out of a study of cytomegalovirus exposure and HLA in healthy donors. As for this clone: Its antigen is not identified.

Study-wide findings and caveats: Presence/absence analyses took donor sequencing depth as roughly uniform. In an earlier analysis, about 87% or about 30%: the productive usage of most TCR beta V segments.

The PCR was carried out with 60 Vbeta primers and 13 Jbeta primers. Assay used: immunoSEQ multiplex PCR; TCRdb lists only in-frame clones, some missing. There are some 150,000 clones in the sample; around three quarters occur only once, and 1.5% to 2% lies in the top ten. CDR1 and CDR2 from the germline V gene are SGHVS and FQNEAQ. This CDR3 is 18 amino acids long. Trimming at V came to 5 bases and at J to 6 bases, leaving 18 bases not matched to a gene. Participants comprised healthy donors of bone marrow. V and J are TRBV7-8 and TRBJ1-5; TRBD1 agrees at 8 bases. The source is a woman aged 25 to 39 in good health and CMV-seronegative. The sample consisted of PBMCs. The DNA for the CDR3 is TGTGCCAGCAGCCCAAGGACAGGGTATCAGGGGTTGGGTCAGCCCCAGCATTTT. This translates into CASSPRTGYQGLGQPQHF.